Reported below is one T cell receptor beta chain. Its target is not known. Assay: immunoSEQ multiplex PCR; the TCRdb copy retains only in-frame clones and omits some. There are about 68,000 clones in the sample; approximately 97% occur only once, and under 2.5% lies in the top ten. This entry comes from a study of cytomegalovirus exposure and HLA in healthy donors. The CDR3 loop spans 14 amino acids. Germline assignment: CDR1 SGHKS and CDR2 YYEKEE (reference sequence). Trimming removed 0 bases from V and 7 bases from J, with 11 bases in between. Findings and caveats of the study: Investigators reported more than 150 TCR beta chains as tied to cytomegalovirus. Rare TCR sequences predominated, though certain public TCRs were found in many donors.

This clonotype was sampled from a man aged 18 to 35 in good health and CMV-seronegative. The sequenced material came from PBMCs. This chain uses TRBV5-5 with TRBJ1-5, with a tentative D call TRBD1 (5 bases). Here the CDR3 DNA reads TGTGCCAGCAGCTTGGCGGCGGGGGACCAGCCCCAGCATTTT. Translated: CASSLAAGDQPQHF.